This T cell receptor (beta chain) was recovered during a study of T cells in Graves' hyperthyroidism and ophthalmopathy. This clonotype was counted a few times. What it binds is unknown. CDR1 is MGHDK and CDR2 is SYGVNS in the germline V gene. With 10 bases clipped from V and 1 base from J, the junction kept 27 bases outside the gene matches. The CDR3 contains 20 residues. Template material for amplifying TCR beta CDR3 regions consisted of RNA transcripts. A set of HTBI primers served as the primers for a first-round RT-PCR of the TCR CDR3. TCRdb independently ran MiXCR on the multiplex PCR reads; one entry per CDR3 protein. Here the sample spans a few hundred thousand distinct CDR3 sequences, 15% to 18% being singletons. The diagnoses drew upon clinical symptoms, serum thyroxine and TRAb, thyroid ultrasound and orbital computed tomography. Study-level points and caveats: A model using 13 V-J features told ophthalmopathy apart from stable hyperthyroidism.

The clonotype was recovered from a woman aged 18-29 years with Graves' hyperthyroidism that later progressed to Graves' ophthalmopathy. The sample comprised blood. V and J are TRBV25-1 and TRBJ2-5; TRBD1 matches at 7 bases. The CDR3: CATKIPLEDRDQTSQETQYF. The DNA for the CDR3 is TGTGCCACCAAAATCCCATTGGAAGACAGGGACCAGACCTCCCAAGAGACCCAGTACTTC.